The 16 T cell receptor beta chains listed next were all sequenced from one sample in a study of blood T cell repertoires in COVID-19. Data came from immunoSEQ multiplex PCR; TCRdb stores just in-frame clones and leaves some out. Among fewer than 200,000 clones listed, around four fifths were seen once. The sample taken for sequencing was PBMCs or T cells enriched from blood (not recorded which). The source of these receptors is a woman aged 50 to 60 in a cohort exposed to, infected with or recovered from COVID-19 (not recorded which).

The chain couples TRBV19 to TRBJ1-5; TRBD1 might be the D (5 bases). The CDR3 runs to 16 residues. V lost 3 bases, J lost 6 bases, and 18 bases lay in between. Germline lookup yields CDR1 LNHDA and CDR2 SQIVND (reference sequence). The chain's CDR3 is CASSMVSVQGIQPQHF. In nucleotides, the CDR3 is TGTGCCAGTAGTATGGTGTCGGTTCAGGGCATTCAGCCCCAGCATTTT.

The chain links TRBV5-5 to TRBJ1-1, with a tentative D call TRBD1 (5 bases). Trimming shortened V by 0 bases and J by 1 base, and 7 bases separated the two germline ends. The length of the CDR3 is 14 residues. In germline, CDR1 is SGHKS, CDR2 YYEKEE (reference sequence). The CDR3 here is CASSLGRANTEAFF. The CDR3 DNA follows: TGTGCCAGCAGCTTGGGCAGGGCGAACACTGAAGCTTTCTTT.

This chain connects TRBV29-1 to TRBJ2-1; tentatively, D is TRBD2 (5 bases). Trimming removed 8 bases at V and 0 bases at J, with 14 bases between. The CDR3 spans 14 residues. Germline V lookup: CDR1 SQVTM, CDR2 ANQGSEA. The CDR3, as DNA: TGCAGCACCGGAACCCGGGGCTCCTACAATGAGCAGTTCTTC. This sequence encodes CSTGTRGSYNEQFF.

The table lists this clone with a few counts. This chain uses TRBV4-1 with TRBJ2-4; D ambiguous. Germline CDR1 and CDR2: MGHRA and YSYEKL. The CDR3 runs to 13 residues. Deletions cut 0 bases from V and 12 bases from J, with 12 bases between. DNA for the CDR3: TGCGCCAGCAGCCAAGATACGAGCACAGCTCAGTACTTC. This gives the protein CASSQDTSTAQYF.

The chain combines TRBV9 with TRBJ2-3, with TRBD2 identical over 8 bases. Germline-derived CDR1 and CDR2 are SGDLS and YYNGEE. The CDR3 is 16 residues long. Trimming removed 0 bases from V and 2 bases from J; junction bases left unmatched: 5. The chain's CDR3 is CASSVGAGANTDTQYF. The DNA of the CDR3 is TGTGCCAGCAGCGTAGGAGCGGGAGCTAACACAGATACGCAGTATTTT.

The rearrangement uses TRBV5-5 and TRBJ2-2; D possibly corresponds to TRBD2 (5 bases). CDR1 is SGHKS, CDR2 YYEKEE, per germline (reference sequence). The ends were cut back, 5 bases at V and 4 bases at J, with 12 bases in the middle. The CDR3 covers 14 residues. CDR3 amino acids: CASRWPSSTGELFF. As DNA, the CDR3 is TGTGCCAGCAGGTGGCCTAGCAGCACCGGGGAGCTGTTTTTT.

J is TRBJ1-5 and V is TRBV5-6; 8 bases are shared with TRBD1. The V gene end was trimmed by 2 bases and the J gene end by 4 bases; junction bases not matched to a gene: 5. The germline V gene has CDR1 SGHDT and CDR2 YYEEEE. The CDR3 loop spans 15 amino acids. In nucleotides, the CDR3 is TGTGCCAGCAGCTTAGCCGGGACAGGTAATCAGCCCCAGCATTTT. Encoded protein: CASSLAGTGNQPQHF. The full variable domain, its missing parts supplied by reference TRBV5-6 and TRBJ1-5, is DAGVTQSPTHLIKTRGQQVTLRCSPKSGHDTVSWYQQALGQGPQFIFQYYEEEERQRGNFPDRFSGHQFPNYSSELNVNALLLGDSALYLCASSLAGTGNQPQHFGDGTRLSIL.

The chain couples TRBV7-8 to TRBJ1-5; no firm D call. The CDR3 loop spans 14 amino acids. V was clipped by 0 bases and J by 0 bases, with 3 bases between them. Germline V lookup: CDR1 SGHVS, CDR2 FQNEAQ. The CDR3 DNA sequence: TGTGCCAGCAGCTTAGCCAGTAGCAATCAGCCCCAGCATTTT. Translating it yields CASSLASSNQPQHF.

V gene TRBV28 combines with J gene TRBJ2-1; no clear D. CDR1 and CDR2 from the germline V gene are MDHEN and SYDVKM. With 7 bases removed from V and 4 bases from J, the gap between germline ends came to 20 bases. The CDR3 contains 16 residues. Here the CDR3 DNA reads TGTGCCAGCACTTTGGCGACTCTGAAGAAGTACAATGAGCAGTTCTTC. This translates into CASTLATLKKYNEQFF. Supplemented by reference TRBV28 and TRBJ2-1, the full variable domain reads DVKVTQSSRYLVKRTGEKVFLECVQDMDHENMFWYRQDPGLGLRLIYFSYDVKMKEKGDIPEGYSVSREKKERFSLILESASTNQTSMYLCASTLATLKKYNEQFFGPGTRLTVL.

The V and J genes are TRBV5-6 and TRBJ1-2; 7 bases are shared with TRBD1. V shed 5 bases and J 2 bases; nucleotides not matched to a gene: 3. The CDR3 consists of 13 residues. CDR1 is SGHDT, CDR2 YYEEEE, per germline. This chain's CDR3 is CASSKGQNYGYTF. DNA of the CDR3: TGTGCCAGCAGTAAGGGACAGAACTATGGCTACACCTTC.

The CDR3 reads CASSESSSPSPLHF. The CDR3 DNA follows: TGCGCCAGCAGTGAGAGTAGTTCCCCTTCACCCCTCCACTTT. This chain links TRBV10-1 with TRBJ1-6; no clear D gene. The V gene lost 2 bases and the J gene lost 9 bases, with 11 bases spanning the gap. Germline V gene data show CDR1 as WNHNN and CDR2 as SYGVQD (reference sequence). The CDR3 runs to 14 residues.

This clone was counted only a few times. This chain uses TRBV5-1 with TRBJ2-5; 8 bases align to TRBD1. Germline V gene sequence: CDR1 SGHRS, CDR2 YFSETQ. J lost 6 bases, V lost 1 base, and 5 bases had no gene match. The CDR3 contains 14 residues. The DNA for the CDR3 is TGCGCCAGCAGCTTGAGTGGACAGGGACAGACCCAGTACTTC. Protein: CASSLSGQGQTQYF.

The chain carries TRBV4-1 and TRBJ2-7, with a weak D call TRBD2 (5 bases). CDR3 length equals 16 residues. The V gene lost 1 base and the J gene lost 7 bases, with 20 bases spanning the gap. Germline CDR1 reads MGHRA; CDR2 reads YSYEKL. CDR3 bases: TGCGCCAGCAGCCAAGGGGTATCGACTCATCGGGGTGAGCAGTACTTC. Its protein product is CASSQGVSTHRGEQYF.

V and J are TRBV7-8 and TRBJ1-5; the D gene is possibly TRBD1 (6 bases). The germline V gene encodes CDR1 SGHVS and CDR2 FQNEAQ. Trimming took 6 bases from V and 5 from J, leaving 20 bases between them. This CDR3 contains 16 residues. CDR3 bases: TGTGCCAGCAGTTGGGACACCCTATCTGCCTATCAGCCCCAGCATTTT. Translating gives CASSWDTLSAYQPQHF.

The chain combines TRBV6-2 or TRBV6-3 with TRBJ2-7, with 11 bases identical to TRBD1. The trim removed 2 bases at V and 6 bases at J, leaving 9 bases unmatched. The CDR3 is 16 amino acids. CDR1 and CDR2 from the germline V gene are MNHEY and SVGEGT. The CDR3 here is CASSYSLRDRGSEQYF. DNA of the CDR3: TGTGCCAGCAGTTACAGCCTCCGGGACAGGGGGTCCGAGCAGTACTTC.

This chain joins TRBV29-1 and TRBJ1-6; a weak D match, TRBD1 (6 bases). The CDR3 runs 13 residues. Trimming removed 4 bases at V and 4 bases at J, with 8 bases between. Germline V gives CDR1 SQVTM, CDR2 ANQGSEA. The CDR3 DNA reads TGCAGCGTTGGGACAGAGTATAATTCACCCCTCCACTTT. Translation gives CSVGTEYNSPLHF.